Below are 20 T cell receptor beta chains sequenced from a single sample in a study of regulatory T cells in long-lasting Graves disease. The time point here: newly diagnosed GD, antithyroid drugs for less than 3 months. PBMC RNA was the source of the TCR library. CDR3 regions were amplified by Arm-PCR using iRepertoire HTBI primers to build TCR beta libraries. TCRdb reprocessed the multiplex PCR reads with MiXCR, giving one entry per CDR3 protein. The sample contains hundreds of thousands of distinct CDR3 sequences, about 16% of which appear only once. This sample also appeared in a second study, on T cells in Graves' hyperthyroidism and ophthalmopathy.

This specimen consisted of peripheral blood mononuclear cells (PBMCs), obtained at new diagnosis, from a patient treated with antithyroid drugs. These receptors came from a woman in her twenties or thirties with Graves disease.

There are many counts of this clonotype. The V call is TRBV5-1, the J call TRBJ2-4; the D gene is possibly TRBD2 (5 bases). The V and J ends lost 2 bases and 8 bases respectively, with 14 bases between them. The CDR3 is 14 residues long. CDR1 is SGHRS, CDR2 YFSETQ, per germline. The CDR3 bases are TGCGCCAGCAGCTTCTCCCGATTCGGGGACATTCAGTACTTC. As protein: CASSFSRFGDIQYF.

The chain recombines TRBV20-1 with TRBJ2-7, with D uncertain. The CDR3 has 13 residues. Trimming stripped 0 bases from V and 5 bases from J, with 11 bases between. The germline CDR1 and CDR2 sequences are DFQATT and SNEGSKA (reference sequence). CDR3 coding DNA: TGCAGTGCTAGAGACCCCTTGCACGACGAGCAGTACTTC. It is translated as CSARDPLHDEQYF.

This clonotype turned up a few times. The chain is built from TRBV7-2 and TRBJ2-2, with 10 positions matching TRBD2. CDR3 length: 17 amino acids. CDR1 and CDR2 (germline): SGHTA, FQGNSA. The trim removed 5 bases at V and 0 bases at J, leaving 6 bases unmatched. CDR3 coding DNA: TGTGCCAGCAGCCCAGGACTAGCGGACTCGAACACCGGGGAGCTGTTTTTT. Its translation: CASSPGLADSNTGELFF.

This clonotype was detected ten times or more. The chain has TRBV28 and TRBJ2-1, with 9 nucleotides matching TRBD2. J lost 6 bases, V lost 7 bases, and 7 bases had no gene match. Germline V CDR1 and CDR2: MDHEN, SYDVKM. The CDR3 is 14 amino acids. CDR3 amino acids: CASNIAGASNEQFF. DNA for the CDR3: TGTGCCAGCAACATAGCGGGAGCATCCAATGAGCAGTTCTTC.

This clonotype showed up many times. The V call is TRBV7-9, the J call TRBJ2-7; D assignment may be TRBD1 or TRBD2 (5 bases each). Germline loops: CDR1 SEHNR, CDR2 FQNEAQ (reference sequence). The length of the CDR3 is 13 residues. V was shortened by 5 bases and J by 2 bases, with 10 bases between the two germline ends. The CDR3 spells CASSVGATYEQYF. CDR3 bases: TGTGCCAGCAGCGTCGGGGCCACCTACGAGCAGTACTTC.

In its sample, this clonotype was seen a few times. This sequence joins TRBV27 and TRBJ2-2, with D hard to call. There are 13 residues in the CDR3. The germline V gene encodes CDR1 MNHEY and CDR2 SMNVEV (reference sequence). Trimming took 8 bases from V and 5 from J, leaving 12 bases between them. In DNA form, the CDR3 reads TGTGCCAGCCAGGTGACCCGTACCGGGGAGCTGTTTTTT. Residues: CASQVTRTGELFF.

The genes are TRBV7-9 and TRBJ2-7, with D possibly TRBD2 on 5 matching bases. The CDR3 loop spans 11 amino acids. CDR1 is SEHNR, CDR2 FQNEAQ, per germline (reference sequence). Trimming cost V 3 bases and J 9 bases, with 9 bases left between them. CDR3 sequence: CASSLDSAQYF. The CDR3 nucleotides are TGTGCCAGCAGCTTGGACTCCGCGCAGTACTTC.

There are many counts of this clonotype. V and J are TRBV12-3 or TRBV12-4 and TRBJ2-1, with 11 positions matching TRBD1. The end of the DNA is better explained by TRBJ2-5, so the J call may be wrong. This CDR3 has 13 amino acids. CDR3 sequence: CASRDRGLETQYF. CDR3 DNA: TGTGCCAGCAGGGACAGGGGGCTTGAGACCCAGTACTTC.

Of note for this clonotype: A read error may account for a junction end that differs from germline. The chain carries TRBV5-1 and TRBJ2-5, with D possibly being TRBD2 (6 bases). The germline V gene has CDR1 SGHRS and CDR2 YFSETQ. The CDR3 runs to 14 residues. CDR3 coding DNA: TGCGCCAGCAGCTGGAGCGGGTCTCAAGAGGCCCAGTACTTC. This codes for CASSWSGSQEAQYF.

This clonotype was recorded many times. The chain recombines TRBV5-1 with TRBJ1-1; no firm D call. Trimming left V 2 bases short and J 1 base short, with 6 bases between. CDR3 length: 13 residues. CDR1 is SGHRS and CDR2 is YFSETQ in the germline V gene. CDR3 sequence (DNA): TGCGCCAGCAGCTTTGAGGAGAACACTGAAGCTTTCTTT. This translates into CASSFEENTEAFF. The whole variable domain, filled in from reference TRBV5-1 and TRBJ1-1, reads KAGVTQTPRYLIKTRGQQVTLSCSPISGHRSVSWYQQTPGQGLQFLFEYFSETQRNKGNFPGRFSGRQFSNSRSEMNVSTLELGDSALYLCASSFEENTEAFFGQGTRLTVV.

The sample holds many counts of this clonotype. This rearrangement joins TRBV18 to TRBJ1-2; 10 nucleotides match TRBD1. CDR3 length equals 15 residues. V lost 5 bases and J lost 7; bases outside the gene matches: 10. Germline CDR1 reads KGHSH; CDR2 reads LQKENI. CDR3 nucleotide sequence: TGTGCCAGCTCATTAGACCGGGACAGGGGAACTGGCTACACCTTC. Its translation: CASSLDRDRGTGYTF.

This clonotype was seen at least ten times. The chain combines TRBV2 with TRBJ1-5; possible D gene TRBD1, 5 bases. CDR3 size: 17 residues. V lost 6 bases and J 2 bases, leaving 20 bases between the germline ends. The germline V gene has CDR1 SNHLY and CDR2 FYNNEI. The CDR3 DNA follows: TGTGCCAGCAGGGCAAGAGACAGCCTCATGGGCAATCAGCCCCAGCATTTT. It codes for CASRARDSLMGNQPQHF.

This clonotype was counted between two and nine times. J is TRBJ2-1 and V is TRBV15, with 14 bases aligning to TRBD2. Unmatched junction bases numbered 4, after V lost 3 bases and J lost 3 bases. The germline CDR1 and CDR2 sequences are LNHNV and YYDKDF (reference sequence). The CDR3 extends over 17 amino acids. For the CDR3, the DNA is TGTGCCACCAGCAGGGGACTAGCGGGAGAGGGCTACAATGAGCAGTTCTTC. Translated, it gives CATSRGLAGEGYNEQFF.

This clonotype was seen many times. J is TRBJ2-5 and V is TRBV6-1, with D possibly being TRBD1 or TRBD2 (5 bases each). Trimming removed 6 bases at V and 5 bases at J, with 22 bases between. Germline V lookup: CDR1 MNHNS, CDR2 SASEGT. The CDR3 extends over 16 amino acids. The CDR3 is CASRSSGTWFSETQYF. CDR3 nucleotides: TGTGCCAGCAGGAGTTCCGGGACCTGGTTTTCGGAGACCCAGTACTTC.

This clonotype was observed at least ten times. The chain carries TRBV18 and TRBJ2-7; D is unresolved. The germline gives CDR1 KGHSH, CDR2 LQKENI. This CDR3 is 13 amino acids long. V gave up 0 bases and J gave up 2 bases, with 5 bases separating them. CDR3 residues: CASSPPAAYEQYF. DNA for the CDR3: TGTGCCAGCTCACCACCGGCGGCCTACGAGCAGTACTTC.

This chain uses TRBV24-1 with TRBJ2-1; D remains ambiguous. CDR1 KGHDR and CDR2 SFDVKD come from the germline V gene. The CDR3 covers 13 residues. Trimming stripped 5 bases from V and 5 bases from J, with 9 bases between. This chain's CDR3 is CATSGNLNNEQFF. DNA of the CDR3: TGTGCCACCAGTGGAAATCTGAACAATGAGCAGTTCTTC.

The CDR3 sequence is CASSLFYWASGQPSSYNEQFF. The CDR3, as DNA: TGCGCCAGCAGCTTGTTTTATTGGGCTAGCGGGCAACCAAGCTCCTACAATGAGCAGTTCTTC. The chain is built from TRBV5-1 and TRBJ2-1, with 8 bases aligning to TRBD2. CDR3 length equals 21 residues. J gave up 0 bases and V 1 base, and 18 bases lay outside the gene matches. CDR1 and CDR2 (germline): SGHRS, YFSETQ.

The sample holds a few counts of this clonotype. V usage is TRBV28 and J usage is TRBJ1-5, with D unclear. The germline V and J ends were trimmed by 3 bases and 9 bases, with 18 bases remaining between them. Germline-derived CDR1 and CDR2 are MDHEN and SYDVKM. The CDR3 contains 15 residues. In nucleotides, the CDR3 is TGTGCCAGCAGTTTCCCCAGGATGACTGCGAGGCCCCAGCATTTT. As protein: CASSFPRMTARPQHF. Full variable domain (rest looked up from reference TRBV28 and TRBJ1-5): DVKVTQSSRYLVKRTGEKVFLECVQDMDHENMFWYRQDPGLGLRLIYFSYDVKMKEKGDIPEGYSVSREKKERFSLILESASTNQTSMYLCASSFPRMTARPQHFGDGTRLSIL.

The V and J genes are TRBV15 and TRBJ2-7, with D hard to call. Germline V gene lookup returns CDR1 LNHNV and CDR2 YYDKDF (reference sequence). This CDR3 contains 12 residues. V shed 1 base and J shed 4 bases, with 5 bases lying between them. DNA of the CDR3: TGTGCCACCAGCAGAGGGGTTTACGAGCAGTACTTC. This gives the protein CATSRGVYEQYF.

The rearrangement joins TRBV11-2 to TRBJ1-4, with 7 bases aligning to TRBD1. CDR1 and CDR2 (germline): SGHAT, FQNNGV. The CDR3 extends over 15 amino acids. The V gene end was trimmed by 5 bases and the J gene end by 8 bases; junction bases not matched to a gene: 11. The CDR3 DNA follows: TGTGCCAGCAGCCACTTCGAAGGGGGCGGGGAAAAACTGTTTTTT. Translation gives CASSHFEGGGEKLFF.